The 9 T cell receptor beta chains presented below share a single source sample, sequenced in a study of T cells after yellow fever vaccination. TCRdb reprocessed the 5' RACE reads with MiXCR, giving one entry per CDR3 protein. The sample comprises roughly 160,000 distinct CDR3 sequences, 5.5% to 7.5% of which are singletons, and more than 2% rests with the top ten. Specimen: CD4+ T cells sorted from PBMCs, collected about 5 days after the first yellow fever vaccination. The source is a man between 18 and 35 years old who received the YFV17D yellow fever vaccine.

The chain employs TRBV6-2 or TRBV6-3 and TRBJ1-6; D is uncertain. Looked up from germline, CDR1 is MNHEY and CDR2 is SVGEGT. Trimming removed 4 bases at V and 10 bases at J, with 14 bases between. The CDR3 length is 14 residues. CDR3 bases: TGTGCCAGCAGTTGGGTCGGAAGGGAATCACCCCTCCACTTT. Its translation is CASSWVGRESPLHF.

The chain uses TRBV5-1 and TRBJ2-3; 8 positions match TRBD2. Unmatched junction bases numbered 7, after V lost 4 bases and J lost 0 bases. The CDR3 is 16 residues long. CDR1 and CDR2 from the germline V gene are SGHRS and YFSETQ. CDR3 in DNA: TGCGCCAGCAGCCGAGCGGGGGCCTCTAGCACAGATACGCAGTATTTT. Translated, it gives CASSRAGASSTDTQYF. Drawing the rest from reference TRBV5-1 and TRBJ2-3, the complete variable domain is KAGVTQTPRYLIKTRGQQVTLSCSPISGHRSVSWYQQTPGQGLQFLFEYFSETQRNKGNFPGRFSGRQFSNSRSEMNVSTLELGDSALYLCASSRAGASSTDTQYFGPGTRLTVL.

The chain uses TRBV5-1 and TRBJ1-6; D unclear. Germline CDR1 SGHRS, CDR2 YFSETQ. The CDR3 contains 15 residues. V lost 4 bases and J 3 bases, leaving 11 bases between the germline ends. The CDR3 nucleotides read TGCGCCAGCAGCCTCCCTATAGGCTATAATTCACCCCTCCACTTT. Protein product: CASSLPIGYNSPLHF. Drawing the rest from reference TRBV5-1 and TRBJ1-6, the complete variable domain is KAGVTQTPRYLIKTRGQQVTLSCSPISGHRSVSWYQQTPGQGLQFLFEYFSETQRNKGNFPGRFSGRQFSNSRSEMNVSTLELGDSALYLCASSLPIGYNSPLHFGNGTRLTVT.

This clonotype came up a few times. This chain's CDR3 is CASSIAVRVGTDTQYF. The CDR3 nucleotides are TGTGCCAGTAGTATAGCGGTCAGGGTAGGCACAGATACGCAGTATTTT. The chain uses TRBV19 and TRBJ2-3, with D possibly matching TRBD1 (5 bases). Germline V lookup: CDR1 LNHDA, CDR2 SQIVND (reference sequence). Trimming left V 1 base short and J 1 base short, with 12 bases between. The length of the CDR3 is 16 residues.

The chain has TRBV5-1 and TRBJ2-2; no clear D gene. V shed 5 bases and J shed 5 bases, with 10 bases lying between them. The germline gives CDR1 SGHRS, CDR2 YFSETQ. CDR3 length: 13 residues. This CDR3 is CASRPLGTGELFF. The CDR3 nucleotides are TGCGCCAGCAGGCCCCTGGGTACCGGGGAGCTGTTTTTT. Looking up the rest from reference TRBV5-1 and TRBJ2-2 gives the full variable domain: KAGVTQTPRYLIKTRGQQVTLSCSPISGHRSVSWYQQTPGQGLQFLFEYFSETQRNKGNFPGRFSGRQFSNSRSEMNVSTLELGDSALYLCASRPLGTGELFFGEGSRLTVL.

In this sample, this clonotype turned up many times. This chain uses TRBV12-3 or TRBV12-4 with TRBJ1-2, with D possibly matching TRBD1 (6 bases). V gave up 8 bases and J gave up 4 bases, with 14 bases separating them. This CDR3 is built from 13 residues. This CDR3 reads CASRRGGSYGYTF. The CDR3 region has the DNA TGTGCCAGCCGGAGGGGGGGAAGCTATGGCTACACCTTC.

This clonotype was detected many times. The chain employs TRBV4-1 and TRBJ2-7; a weak D match, TRBD1 (5 bases). Germline values: CDR1 MGHRA, CDR2 YSYEKL. This CDR3 is built from 15 residues. V lost 1 base and J lost 5, with 15 bases in between. CDR3 protein: CASSQVPGSSNEQYF. CDR3 sequence (DNA): TGCGCCAGCAGCCAAGTGCCAGGGTCATCCAACGAGCAGTACTTC.

The sample holds a few counts of this clonotype. The chain employs TRBV6-1 and TRBJ1-1; D is unresolved. The V gene lost 7 bases and the J gene lost 3 bases, with 15 bases spanning the gap. This CDR3 has 14 amino acids. Germline V CDR1 and CDR2: MNHNS, SASEGT. The CDR3 DNA is TGTGCCAGCACCAGATTCGAGGGTGACACTGAAGCTTTCTTT. Its protein product is CASTRFEGDTEAFF.

The rearrangement uses TRBV11-1 and TRBJ1-1; weak D call: TRBD1 (6 bases). Germline CDR1 and CDR2: SGHAT and FQDESV (reference sequence). V was trimmed by 4 bases and J by 1 base, leaving 25 bases between them. This CDR3 is 19 amino acids long. The CDR3 sequence is CASSSHMTGGPPANTEAFF. For the CDR3, the DNA is TGTGCCAGCAGCTCCCACATGACTGGGGGCCCCCCTGCGAACACTGAAGCTTTCTTT.